This is a list of T cell receptor beta chains from one sample in a study of CD8 T cells in Susac syndrome. MiXCR, applied by TCRdb to the immunoSEQ multiplex PCR reads, yields one record per CDR3 protein. The sample records 180,000 or so distinct CDR3 sequences, around 94% being singletons. Sequenced: CD4+ T cells from PBMCs. Receptors were obtained from a human donor in good health. Both conserved end residues are part of each CDR3. D genes are given only for firm matches.

v_gene: TRBV29-1; j_gene: TRBJ1-2; d_gene: .; CDR3aa: CSVEWGDGYTF; CDR3nt: TGCAGCGTTGAGTGGGGAGATGGCTACACCTTC
v_gene: TRBV30; j_gene: TRBJ2-2; d_gene: .; CDR3aa: CAWSERANTGELFF; CDR3nt: TGTGCCTGGAGTGAACGGGCCAACACCGGGGAGCTGTTTTTT
v_gene: TRBV7-8; j_gene: TRBJ2-3; d_gene: .; CDR3aa: CASSLTEGLSTDTQYF; CDR3nt: TGTGCCAGCAGCTTAACGGAGGGACTCAGCACAGATACGCAGTATTTT
v_gene: TRBV2; j_gene: TRBJ2-7; d_gene: TRBD1; CDR3aa: CASSGDSNEQYF; CDR3nt: TGTGCCAGCAGTGGGGACAGTAACGAGCAGTACTTC
v_gene: TRBV7-2; j_gene: TRBJ2-3; d_gene: TRBD1; CDR3aa: CASSPRQGAHTQYF; CDR3nt: TGTGCCAGCAGCCCTCGACAGGGGGCACATACGCAGTATTTT
v_gene: TRBV3-1; j_gene: TRBJ2-7; d_gene: TRBD1; CDR3aa: CASSPGQGASYEQYF; CDR3nt: TGTGCCAGCAGCCCTGGACAGGGGGCCTCCTACGAGCAGTACTTC
v_gene: TRBV6-2/TRBV6-3; j_gene: TRBJ1-6; d_gene: TRBD1; CDR3aa: CASSRDSPIILHF; CDR3nt: TGTGCCAGCAGCCGGGACAGCCCGATTATCCTCCACTTT
v_gene: TRBV9; j_gene: TRBJ2-7; d_gene: .; CDR3aa: CASSARDGAYEQYF; CDR3nt: TGTGCCAGCAGCGCCCGGGACGGTGCCTACGAGCAGTACTTC
v_gene: TRBV20-1; j_gene: TRBJ2-1; d_gene: TRBD2; CDR3aa: CSARDGLVRNNEQFF; CDR3nt: TGCAGTGCTAGGGACGGACTAGTTAGAAACAATGAGCAGTTCTTC
v_gene: TRBV4-3; j_gene: TRBJ2-2; d_gene: TRBD2; CDR3aa: CASSQDQTSGGAHGELFF; CDR3nt: TGCGCCAGCAGCCAAGACCAAACTAGCGGGGGGGCCCACGGGGAGCTGTTTTTT
v_gene: TRBV18; j_gene: TRBJ2-7; d_gene: TRBD2; CDR3aa: CATGTALAGREVQYF; CDR3nt: TGTGCCACCGGAACCGCACTAGCGGGGAGGGAGGTGCAGTACTTC
v_gene: TRBV30; j_gene: TRBJ2-7; d_gene: .; CDR3aa: CAWSVRRGYEQYF; CDR3nt: TGTGCCTGGAGTGTAAGACGTGGGTACGAGCAGTACTTC
v_gene: TRBV11-2; j_gene: TRBJ2-5; d_gene: .; CDR3aa: CASSRATQETQYF; CDR3nt: TGTGCCAGCAGCCGCGCGACTCAAGAGACCCAGTACTTC
v_gene: TRBV5-4; j_gene: TRBJ2-1; d_gene: .; CDR3aa: CASSSAASGNREQFF; CDR3nt: TGTGCCAGCAGCTCGGCCGCCTCAGGAAACAGGGAGCAGTTCTTC
v_gene: TRBV9; j_gene: TRBJ2-1; d_gene: TRBD2; CDR3aa: CASSVWASGGADNEQFF; CDR3nt: TGTGCCAGCAGCGTATGGGCTAGCGGGGGGGCCGACAATGAGCAGTTCTTC
v_gene: TRBV2; j_gene: TRBJ1-5; d_gene: .; CDR3aa: CASQKSSNQPQHF; CDR3nt: TGTGCCAGCCAGAAAAGTAGCAATCAGCCCCAGCATTTT
v_gene: TRBV5-1; j_gene: TRBJ1-2; d_gene: .; CDR3aa: CASSLSGSLNGYTF; CDR3nt: TGCGCCAGCAGCTTATCAGGGAGTCTAAATGGCTACACCTTC
v_gene: TRBV9; j_gene: TRBJ1-2; d_gene: .; CDR3aa: CASSVDGNDGYTF; CDR3nt: TGTGCCAGCAGCGTAGATGGGAATGATGGCTACACCTTC
v_gene: TRBV2; j_gene: TRBJ1-6; d_gene: .; CDR3aa: CASNGAQNSPLHF; CDR3nt: TGTGCCAGCAACGGCGCCCAAAATTCACCCCTCCACTTT
v_gene: TRBV4-2; j_gene: TRBJ2-3; d_gene: TRBD2; CDR3aa: CATSRGDSTDTQYF; CDR3nt: TGTGCCACCTCCCGGGGGGATAGCACAGATACGCAGTATTTT
v_gene: TRBV14; j_gene: TRBJ1-4; d_gene: TRBD1; CDR3aa: CASSFGTGNEKLFF; CDR3nt: TGTGCCAGCAGCTTCGGGACAGGGAATGAAAAACTGTTTTTT
v_gene: TRBV7-9; j_gene: TRBJ2-3; d_gene: TRBD2; CDR3aa: CASSITSGTDTQYF; CDR3nt: TGTGCCAGCAGCATTACTAGCGGCACAGATACGCAGTATTTT
v_gene: TRBV24-1; j_gene: TRBJ2-5; d_gene: TRBD1; CDR3aa: CATSDPTGQDQYF; CDR3nt: TGTGCCACCAGTGACCCGACAGGGCAGGACCAGTACTTC